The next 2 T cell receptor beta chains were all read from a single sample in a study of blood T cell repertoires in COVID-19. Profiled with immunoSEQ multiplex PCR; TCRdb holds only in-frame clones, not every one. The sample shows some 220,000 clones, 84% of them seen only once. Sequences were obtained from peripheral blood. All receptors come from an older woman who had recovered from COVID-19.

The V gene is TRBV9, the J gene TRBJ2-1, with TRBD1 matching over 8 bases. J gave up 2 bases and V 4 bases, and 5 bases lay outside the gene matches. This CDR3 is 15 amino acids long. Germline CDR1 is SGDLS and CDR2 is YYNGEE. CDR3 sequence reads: CASSTWTGTYNEQFF. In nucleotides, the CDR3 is TGTGCCAGCAGCACGTGGACAGGGACCTACAATGAGCAGTTCTTC.

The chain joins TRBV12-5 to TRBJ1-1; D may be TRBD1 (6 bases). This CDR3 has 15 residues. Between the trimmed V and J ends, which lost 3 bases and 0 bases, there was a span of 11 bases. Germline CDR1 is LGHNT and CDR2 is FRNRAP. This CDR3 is CASGFPGALNTEAFF. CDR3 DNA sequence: TGTGCTAGTGGTTTTCCAGGGGCCTTGAACACTGAAGCTTTCTTT.